This T cell receptor beta chain was captured in a study of shared clonotypes between healthy human individuals. About the study: The plates for each donor numbered three CD4 naive, three CD4 memory, two CD8 naive and one CD8 memory. Study outcomes and limitations: Lower generation probabilities were found for non-shared clonotypes than for those shared by all four donors. A few donors held 4.5% to 5% of naive CD4 clonotypes in common.

Looked up from germline, CDR1 is SEHNR and CDR2 is FQNEAQ (reference sequence). Trimming removed 3 bases from V and 3 bases from J; junction bases left unmatched: 6. This CDR3 is built from 15 residues. The protocol was immunoSEQ multiplex PCR, while the TCRdb copy is restricted to in-frame clones and leaves out a portion. The repertoire holds 90,000 to 120,000 clones, with around 68% as singletons. Comment on this clone: The antigen remains unidentified.

The source material was memory CD8+ T cells sorted from blood. The sample's subset: CD45RO+ cells pooled with CCR7-negative TemRA cells. The clonotype comes from a woman in her 30s in good health. The V gene is TRBV7-9, the J gene TRBJ1-1; TRBD1 matches 8 bases. The DNA for the CDR3 is TGTGCCAGCAGCTTGCCTCAGGGGGCTTACACTGAAGCTTTCTTT. Its protein is CASSLPQGAYTEAFF.